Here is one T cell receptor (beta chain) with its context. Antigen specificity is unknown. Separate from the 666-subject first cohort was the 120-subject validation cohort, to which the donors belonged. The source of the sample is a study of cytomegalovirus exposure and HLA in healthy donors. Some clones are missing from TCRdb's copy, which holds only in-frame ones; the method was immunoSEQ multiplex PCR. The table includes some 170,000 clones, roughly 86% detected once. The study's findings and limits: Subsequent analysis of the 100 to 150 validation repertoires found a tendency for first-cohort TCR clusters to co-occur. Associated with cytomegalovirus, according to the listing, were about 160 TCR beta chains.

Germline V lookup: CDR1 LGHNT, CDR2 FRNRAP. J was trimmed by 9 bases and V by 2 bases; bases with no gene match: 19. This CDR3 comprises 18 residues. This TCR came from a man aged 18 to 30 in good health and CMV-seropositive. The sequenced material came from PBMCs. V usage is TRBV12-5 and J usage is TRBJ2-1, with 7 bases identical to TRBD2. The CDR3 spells CASGLTTSLPGFNGEQFF. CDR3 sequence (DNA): TGTGCTAGTGGTTTGACGACTAGCCTCCCGGGGTTTAACGGTGAGCAGTTCTTC.